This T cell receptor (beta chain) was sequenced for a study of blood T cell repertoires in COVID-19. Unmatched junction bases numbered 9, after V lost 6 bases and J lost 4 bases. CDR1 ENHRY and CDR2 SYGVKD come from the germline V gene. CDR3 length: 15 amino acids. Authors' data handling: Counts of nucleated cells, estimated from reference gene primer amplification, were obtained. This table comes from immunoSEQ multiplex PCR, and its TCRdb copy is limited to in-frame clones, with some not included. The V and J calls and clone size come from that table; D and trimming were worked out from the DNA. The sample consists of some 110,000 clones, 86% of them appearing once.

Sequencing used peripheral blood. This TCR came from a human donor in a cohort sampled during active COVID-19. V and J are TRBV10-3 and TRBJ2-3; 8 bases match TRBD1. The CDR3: CAISLGQGTSDTQYF. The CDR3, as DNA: TGTGCCATCAGCCTAGGACAGGGTACTTCAGATACGCAGTATTTT.